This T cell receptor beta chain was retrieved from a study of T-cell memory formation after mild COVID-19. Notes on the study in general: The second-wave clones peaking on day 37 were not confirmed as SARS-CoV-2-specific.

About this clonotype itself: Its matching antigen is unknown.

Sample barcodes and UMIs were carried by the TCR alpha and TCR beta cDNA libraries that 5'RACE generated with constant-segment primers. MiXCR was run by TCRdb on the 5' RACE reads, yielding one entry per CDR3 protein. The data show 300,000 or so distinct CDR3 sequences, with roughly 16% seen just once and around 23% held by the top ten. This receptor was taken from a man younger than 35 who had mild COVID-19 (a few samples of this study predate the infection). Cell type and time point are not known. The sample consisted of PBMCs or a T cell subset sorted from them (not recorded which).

CDR3 sequence (DNA): TGTGCCAGCAGTTTAGCGTTGAGAGGGGGTGAGCAGTACTTC. Protein product: CASSLALRGGEQYF. The rearrangement joins TRBV12-3 or TRBV12-4 to TRBJ2-7; tentative D call: TRBD1 (6 bases). The CDR3 runs 14 residues. Trimming left V 0 bases short and J 7 bases short, with 13 bases between.